At least ten counts were recorded for the clone carrying this T cell receptor beta chain. Its matching antigen is unknown. Germline V gene sequence: CDR1 DFQATT, CDR2 SNEGSKA (reference sequence). The V end lost 0 bases, the J end lost 0 bases, and 8 bases lay between the germline ends. This CDR3 region has 14 residues. As to time point: persistent/refractory GD, antithyroid drugs over 5 years with positive TRAb. RNA from PBMCs was the source of the TCR library. It was an endocrinology department in Xi'an, China, that provided the patients. This sample was included in a study of regulatory T cells in long-lasting Graves disease. Study-level points and caveats: A reduction in accuracy may have resulted from the small sample size.

Assembly of TCR beta libraries relied on iRepertoire HTBI primers together with Arm-PCR of CDR3 regions. MiXCR was run by TCRdb on the multiplex PCR reads, yielding one entry per CDR3 protein. This sample has about 340,000 distinct CDR3 sequences, with 15% to 20% found just once. The TCR sequence derives from a female donor with Graves disease. This rearrangement joins TRBV20-1 to TRBJ1-1; unclear D gene. This sample comprised peripheral blood mononuclear cells (PBMCs), obtained when the disease was refractory, from a patient treated with antithyroid drugs. CDR3 nucleotide sequence: TGCAGTGCTAGAGATCAGCGGGTGAACACTGAAGCTTTCTTT. It translates to CSARDQRVNTEAFF.